The source of this T cell receptor beta chain is a study of T cells in Graves' hyperthyroidism and ophthalmopathy (dated by TCRdb to between 2018 and 2021). Study-level background: Peripheral blood samples were taken at the time of initial diagnosis, prior to any treatment. A discovery cohort of roughly 100 patients, about 40 with Graves' ophthalmopathy and 55 to 65 with stable Graves' hyperthyroidism, was used to find distinguishing TCR V-J signatures. Prospective prediction of ophthalmopathy was tested in an independent validation cohort consisting of fewer than 20 hyperthyroidism patients and more than 15 patients who later progressed to ophthalmopathy. In addition, the study compared T-cell repertoires in thyroid tissue and in blood from several Graves' hyperthyroidism patients. According to the paper, TCR Vbeta CDR3 sequencing was carried out on roughly 130 peripheral blood samples, which came from over 40 ophthalmopathy, under 80 hyperthyroidism and roughly 17 progressor patients. The approximately 90 discovery patients were divided at random into training and test sets in a 7:3 ratio. After blood sampling, hyperthyroidism patients were treated with methimazole at a starting dose of 30 mg daily, and ophthalmopathy patients were treated with high-dose intravenous methylprednisolone. Beyond this particular receptor, the publication reports: During validation, the model predicted progression to ophthalmopathy a median of roughly 7.1 months ahead of onset, with more than 55% sensitivity and 72.22% specificity. In cross-validation, a model built on a 13 V-J signature told ophthalmopathy apart from stable hyperthyroidism with 87.88% sensitivity and around 84% specificity, and in testing the same model reached 80%/75%. Most expanded thyroid clonotypes (frequency above 0.001) were also found in blood, which suggests that blood repertoires may mirror thyroid immune responses. No statistical method was used to set the sample size in advance, and investigators knew the group allocation.

Moderately to severely active disease, a Clinical Activity Score of at least 3, a NOSPECS grade of at least 4, and a duration under 3 months were present in ophthalmopathy patients. Exclusion was applied to patients with uncontrolled infections, other autoimmune diseases, pregnancy or lactation. Diagnoses were based on clinical symptoms, serum thyroxine and TRAb, thyroid ultrasound and orbital computed tomography. PBMCs were separated from approximately 9.9 ml of fresh peripheral blood using Ficoll-Paque density gradient centrifugation. Total RNA was extracted using Trizol reagent, and RNA quality was assessed on an Agilent 2100 Bioanalyzer. As to this clonotype: There is no known antigen for this receptor. No quality values exist for individual bases; no much larger clone is one base distant.

Measured from the cysteine to the phenylalanine, the CDR3 is 13 residues long. Only the CDR3 region is kept as DNA, spanning 39 bases read in frame from base 1. Trimming costs V 7 bases and J 1 base, and their ends lie 8 bases apart. The germline V gene encodes CDR1 MNHNS and CDR2 SASEGT. TCR beta CDR3 regions were amplified from RNA transcripts. For the first round of RT-PCR on the TCR CDR3, the HTBI primer set was used together with the Qiagen OneStep RT-PCR kit. A second multiplex PCR round built the libraries, followed by size selection and purification. Sequencing of the libraries was done on an Illumina HiSeq2000 using paired-end 100 bp reads. From the authors' description of their analysis: SOAPnuke was used to process the raw data, removing reads that contained adapters or uncalled bases, had a mean Phred below 15, or lacked an exact match to the constant primer or identifier. High-quality paired reads were merged using COPE v1.2.5, and each unique nucleotide sequence was defined as a clonotype. Clonotypes were aligned to IMGT TRBV, TRBD and TRBJ reference segments using MiTCR v1.1. Analysis was restricted to V-J combinations with a frequency above 0.0001, which covered 98% to 99.2% of repertoires. A TCS score was defined as the ratio between F50 (clonal expansion) and ExV (chaos), using BLOSUM62-based TCRdist between CDR3 peptides within each V-J. Welch's t-statistics and random forest reduced fewer than 550 V-J features to about 13, which were used in a naive Bayes classifier (R e1071). The similarity between thyroid and blood repertoires was quantified using the Morisita-Horn index. The raw public data were reprocessed by TCRdb itself: fastp quality trimming at Q25, MiXCR clonotype calling, in-frame beta chains only. Rows with a matching CDR3 protein are joined into one entry that keeps the most common DNA and genes. Clone size and V and J calls follow TCRdb, not the original study. The sample includes hundreds of thousands of distinct CDR3 sequences, with roughly 15% observed a single time. The ten largest clones capture around 4.5% of the sample.

Here the chain combines TRBV6-1 and TRBJ1-5; the D gene identity is not certain. Sequencing used blood. The TCR sequence derives from a woman in her thirties or forties with Graves' ophthalmopathy. CDR3 reads: CASKGSSNQPQHF. At the DNA level, the sequence is TGTGCCAGCAAGGGTTCCAGCAATCAGCCCCAGCATTTT.